This is a list of T cell receptor beta chains from one sample in a study of cytomegalovirus exposure and HLA in healthy donors. Using immunoSEQ multiplex PCR, the repertoire was profiled, and TCRdb retains in-frame clones only, with some absent. The sample has some 150,000 clones; around 10% are singletons. The sample taken for sequencing was PBMCs. The receptors here all came from a woman aged 40 to 50 in good health and CMV-seropositive. The CDR3 runs from the conserved cysteine through the conserved F or W. The D gene is left open where the match is weak. Part of the rows lack a size; the others show once, few, many or a class for expanded clones.

abundance	v_gene	j_gene	d_gene	CDR3aa	CDR3nt
.	TRBV6-4	TRBJ2-2	TRBD1	CASSVQGDTGELFF	TGTGCCAGCAGTGTACAGGGGGACACCGGGGAGCTGTTTTTT
.	TRBV29-1	TRBJ2-7	TRBD2	CSVDAGGATYEQYF	TGCAGCGTTGATGCGGGGGGCGCAACCTACGAGCAGTACTTC
few	TRBV19	TRBJ1-2	.	CASSIVGLYGYTF	TGTGCCAGTAGTATAGTGGGGCTGTATGGCTACACCTTC
.	TRBV4-1	TRBJ1-5	.	CASSQDPNQPQHF	TGCGCCAGCAGCCAAGATCCGAATCAGCCCCAGCATTTT
few	TRBV7-8	TRBJ2-7	TRBD1	CASSLLGQGPYEQYF	TGTGCCAGCAGCTTACTGGGACAGGGTCCCTACGAGCAGTACTTC
.	TRBV5-1	TRBJ2-2	.	CASSLGASTTGELFF	TGCGCCAGCAGCTTGGGGGCCTCGACCACCGGGGAGCTGTTTTTT
few	TRBV7-2	TRBJ1-3	.	CASSTGQLSGNTIYF	TGTGCCAGCAGCACCGGACAGCTCTCTGGAAACACCATATATTTT
few	TRBV7-9	TRBJ2-7	TRBD1	CASSTVVGRGQGSYEQYF	TGTGCCAGCAGCACCGTAGTAGGTCGCGGACAGGGATCCTACGAGCAGTACTTC
.	TRBV29-1	TRBJ1-2	.	CSVGDFNYGYTF	TGCAGCGTTGGGGACTTCAACTATGGCTACACCTTC
few	TRBV6-4	TRBJ1-6	.	CASSENRGAPLHF	TGTGCCAGCAGTGAGAACCGGGGGGCACCCCTCCACTTT
.	TRBV19	TRBJ2-2	.	CASSIWGVFANTGELFF	TGTGCCAGTAGTATCTGGGGGGTTTTCGCGAACACCGGGGAGCTGTTTTTT
.	TRBV7-2	TRBJ1-3	TRBD1	CASSSVGGLSGNTIYF	TGTGCCAGCAGCTCCGTAGGGGGCCTATCTGGAAACACCATATATTTT
.	TRBV6-6	TRBJ2-2	TRBD1	CAVGTGMDTGELFF	TGTGCCGTTGGGACAGGGATGGACACCGGGGAGCTGTTTTTT
.	TRBV21-1	TRBJ2-3	.	CASSKELAFSTDTQYF	TGTGCCAGCAGCAAGGAGCTAGCGTTCAGCACAGATACGCAGTATTTT
.	TRBV19	TRBJ1-5	TRBD1	CASSALFEGAQPQHF	TGTGCCAGTAGTGCCTTATTCGAGGGGGCTCAGCCCCAGCATTTT
few	TRBV6-5	TRBJ1-1	.	CASSYELPGRGTEAFF	TGTGCCAGCAGTTACGAGTTGCCCGGCAGGGGCACTGAAGCTTTCTTT
.	TRBV7-2	TRBJ2-1	.	CASSLDAGRTDEQFF	TGTGCCAGCAGCTTAGATGCAGGGAGGACGGATGAGCAGTTCTTC
.	TRBV11-3	TRBJ2-2	.	CASSLGAGYTGELFF	TGTGCCAGCAGCTTAGGTGCGGGTTACACCGGGGAGCTGTTTTTT
.	TRBV15	TRBJ2-7	.	CATSRDSGNRAYEQYF	TGTGCCACCAGCAGAGATAGTGGTAACAGGGCCTACGAGCAGTACTTC
.	TRBV5-1	TRBJ2-5	TRBD1	CASTADRAEETQYF	TGCGCCAGCACCGCGGACAGGGCTGAAGAGACCCAGTACTTC
.	TRBV15	TRBJ1-3	TRBD1	CATSREATGGNTIYF	TGTGCCACCAGCAGAGAAGCGACAGGGGGAAACACCATATATTTT
few	TRBV6-5	TRBJ2-3	TRBD2	CASSWGGDTQYF	TGTGCCAGCAGTTGGGGGGGAGATACGCAGTATTTT
few	TRBV7-8	TRBJ2-6	TRBD1	CASSTTGGSGANVLTF	TGTGCCAGCAGCACGACAGGGGGCTCTGGGGCCAACGTCCTGACTTTC
few	TRBV5-1	TRBJ1-1	.	CASSLNRAENTEAFF	TGCGCCAGCAGCTTGAACAGGGCAGAGAACACTGAAGCTTTCTTT
.	TRBV6-5	TRBJ1-6	.	CASSRRGSKMSLHF	TGTGCCAGCAGTCGAAGGGGAAGTAAGATGTCCCTCCACTTT
few	TRBV5-6	TRBJ2-6	TRBD2	CASTKGPTSGGPGANVLTF	TGTGCCAGCACCAAAGGGCCTACTAGCGGGGGCCCTGGGGCCAACGTCCTGACTTTC
few	TRBV5-4	TRBJ1-4	TRBD1	CASSLDRVDEKLFF	TGTGCCAGCAGCCTCGACAGGGTGGATGAAAAACTGTTTTTT
.	TRBV5-1	TRBJ2-5	TRBD2	CASSVTSGGGETQYF	TGCGCCAGCAGCGTGACTAGCGGGGGGGGTGAGACCCAGTACTTC
few	TRBV7-2	TRBJ2-5	.	CASSRGARETQYF	TGTGCCAGCAGTCGCGGGGCCCGGGAGACCCAGTACTTC
.	TRBV19	TRBJ1-1	.	CASRMEGASRGDTEAFF	TGTGCCAGTAGAATGGAGGGCGCCTCAAGGGGCGACACTGAAGCTTTCTTT
few	TRBV5-1	TRBJ2-5	.	CASSLDVLPRETQYF	TGCGCCAGCAGCTTGGACGTACTCCCGAGGGAGACCCAGTACTTC
few	TRBV27	TRBJ2-6	.	CASSWRVSGANVLTF	TGTGCCAGTAGCTGGAGGGTCTCTGGGGCCAACGTCCTGACTTTC
.	TRBV18	TRBJ2-3	.	CASSPFGGASGADTQYF	TGTGCCAGCTCACCATTCGGCGGGGCGTCCGGGGCAGATACGCAGTATTTT
.	TRBV4-3	TRBJ2-1	TRBD1	CASSQEKTGGYNEQFF	TGCGCCAGCAGCCAAGAGAAGACAGGGGGATACAATGAGCAGTTCTTC
few	TRBV25-1	TRBJ2-1	TRBD1	CASTPHRGLHNEQFF	TGTGCCAGCACTCCCCACAGGGGGCTTCACAATGAGCAGTTCTTC
.	TRBV6-5	TRBJ2-7	TRBD2	CASRSGGYEKYF	TGTGCCAGCAGGAGCGGGGGCTACGAGAAGTACTTC
few	TRBV2	TRBJ2-1	.	CASSEGRWEFF	TGTGCCAGCAGTGAAGGGAGATGGGAGTTCTTC
few	TRBV2	TRBJ1-1	.	CASSVSGRDTEAFF	TGTGCCAGCAGTGTGTCCGGGAGGGACACTGAAGCTTTCTTT
few	TRBV7-2	TRBJ2-3	.	CASSPQVGGTDTQYF	TGTGCCAGCAGCCCGCAGGTTGGCGGCACAGATACGCAGTATTTT
.	TRBV4-3	TRBJ2-3	.	CASSQDWAGASTDTQYF	TGCGCCAGCAGCCAAGATTGGGCGGGGGCTAGCACAGATACGCAGTATTTT
few	TRBV19	TRBJ2-6	TRBD1	CASSPGQGTGANVLTF	TGTGCCAGTAGTCCGGGACAGGGCACTGGGGCCAACGTCCTGACTTTC
few	TRBV9	TRBJ1-1	.	CASSPRQEHTEAFF	TGTGCCAGCAGCCCCCGACAAGAACACACTGAAGCTTTCTTT
few	TRBV11-2	TRBJ2-5	.	CASSLAGVETQYF	TGTGCCAGCAGCTTAGCAGGGGTAGAGACCCAGTACTTC
.	TRBV7-8	TRBJ1-2	TRBD1	CASSLAQGQGGDGYTF	TGTGCCAGCAGCTTAGCCCAGGGACAGGGAGGCGATGGCTACACCTTC
.	TRBV5-1	TRBJ2-2	TRBD1	CASSLGQVVTGELFF	TGCGCCAGCAGCCTCGGACAGGTTGTCACCGGGGAGCTGTTTTTT
.	TRBV4-2	TRBJ2-7	.	CASSPTAVPYEQYF	TGTGCCAGCAGCCCCACGGCGGTGCCCTACGAGCAGTACTTC
.	TRBV6-1	TRBJ1-2	TRBD1	CATRGEGQGHDYTF	TGTGCCACCAGGGGAGAGGGACAGGGCCATGACTACACCTTC
few	TRBV2	TRBJ2-5	TRBD1	CASSLYSDREETQYF	TGTGCCAGCAGTCTATATTCGGACAGGGAAGAGACCCAGTACTTC
.	TRBV9	TRBJ2-3	.	CASSVESDSNQPQYF	TGTGCCAGCAGCGTAGAGTCAGATAGCAATCAGCCCCAGTATTTT
.	TRBV2	TRBJ2-5	.	CASTQGTIQETQYF	TGTGCCTCAACCCAGGGGACCATACAAGAGACCCAGTACTTC
few	TRBV6-6	TRBJ1-1	.	CASSYLLDTEAFF	TGTGCCAGCAGTTACCTCTTAGACACTGAAGCTTTCTTT
many	TRBV9	TRBJ2-3	TRBD2	CASSVLAGPTDTQYF	TGTGCCAGCAGCGTTTTAGCGGGCCCGACAGATACGCAGTATTTT